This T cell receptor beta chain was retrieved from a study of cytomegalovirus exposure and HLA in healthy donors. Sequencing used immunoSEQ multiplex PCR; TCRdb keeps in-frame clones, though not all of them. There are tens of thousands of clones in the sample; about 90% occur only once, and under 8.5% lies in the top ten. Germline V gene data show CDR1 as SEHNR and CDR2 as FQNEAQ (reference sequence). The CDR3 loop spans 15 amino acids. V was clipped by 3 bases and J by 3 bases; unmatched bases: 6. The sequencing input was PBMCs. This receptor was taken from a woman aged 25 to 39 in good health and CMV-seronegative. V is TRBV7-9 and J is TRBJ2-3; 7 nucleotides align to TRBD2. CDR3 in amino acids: CASSFGEGFTDTQYF. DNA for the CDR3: TGTGCCAGCAGCTTTGGGGAGGGATTTACAGATACGCAGTATTTT.